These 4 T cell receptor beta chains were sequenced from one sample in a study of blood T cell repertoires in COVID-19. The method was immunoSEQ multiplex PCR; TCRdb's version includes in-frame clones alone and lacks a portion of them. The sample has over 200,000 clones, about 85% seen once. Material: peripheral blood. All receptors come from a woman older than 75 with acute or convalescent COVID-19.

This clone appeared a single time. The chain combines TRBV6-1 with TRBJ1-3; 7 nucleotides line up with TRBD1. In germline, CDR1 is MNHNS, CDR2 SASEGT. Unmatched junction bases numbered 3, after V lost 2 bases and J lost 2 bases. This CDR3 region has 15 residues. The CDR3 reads CASSETTGAGNTIYF. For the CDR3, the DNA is TGTGCCAGCAGTGAAACAACAGGGGCTGGAAACACCATATATTTT.

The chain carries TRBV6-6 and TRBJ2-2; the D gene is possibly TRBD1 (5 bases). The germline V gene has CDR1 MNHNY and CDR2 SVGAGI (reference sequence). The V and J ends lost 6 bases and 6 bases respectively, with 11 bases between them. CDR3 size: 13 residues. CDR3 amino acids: CASRIQGSGELFF. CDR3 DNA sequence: TGTGCCAGCAGGATCCAGGGTTCCGGGGAGCTGTTTTTT.

DNA of the CDR3: TGTGCCAGCAGCGCACTAGCGGGATATCCCTACGAGCAGTACTTC. This codes for CASSALAGYPYEQYF. The V gene is TRBV9, the J gene TRBJ2-7; TRBD2 agrees at 10 bases. With V trimmed by 3 bases and J by 2 bases, 5 bases remained unmatched. CDR3 length: 15 residues. The germline CDR1 and CDR2 sequences are SGDLS and YYNGEE.

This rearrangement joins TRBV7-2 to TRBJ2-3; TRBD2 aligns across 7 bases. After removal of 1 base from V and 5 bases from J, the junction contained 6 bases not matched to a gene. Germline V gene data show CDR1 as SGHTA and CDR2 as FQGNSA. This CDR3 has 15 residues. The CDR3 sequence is CASSLVGGSGDTQYF. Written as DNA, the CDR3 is TGTGCCAGCAGCTTAGTTGGCGGGAGTGGAGATACGCAGTATTTT. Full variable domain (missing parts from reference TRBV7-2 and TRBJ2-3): GAGVSQSPSNKVTEKGKDVELRCDPISGHTALYWYRQSLGQGLEFLIYFQGNSAPDKSGLPSDRFSAERTGGSVSTLTIQRTQQEDSAVYLCASSLVGGSGDTQYFGPGTRLTVL.